This entry features one T cell receptor beta chain sequence. This entry comes from a study of blood T cell repertoires in COVID-19. Study summary: Samples representing acute and convalescent COVID-19 were sourced from the United States, Italy and Spain.

Produced via immunoSEQ multiplex PCR; TCRdb's table is partial and in-frame only. The sample comprises some 170,000 clones, roughly 87% of which are singletons, and around 1.2% rests with the top ten. Everyone who took part was roughly 18 to 89 years old, and they came from about 25 US areas. Germline CDR1 is MNHEY and CDR2 is SMNVEV (reference sequence). Trimming at V came to 4 bases and at J to 9 bases, leaving 16 bases not matched to a gene. The CDR3 is 18 residues long. The material sequenced was PBMCs or T cells enriched from blood (not recorded which). The V call is TRBV27, the J call TRBJ2-1, with 12 bases matching TRBD2. This clonotype was sampled from a human donor with acute COVID-19. The donor label of this sample is uncertain. The DNA of the CDR3 is TGTGCCAGCAGTTCAATGACTAGCGGGGGCCGATTTCTTAGTGAGCAGTTCTTC. Protein: CASSSMTSGGRFLSEQFF.